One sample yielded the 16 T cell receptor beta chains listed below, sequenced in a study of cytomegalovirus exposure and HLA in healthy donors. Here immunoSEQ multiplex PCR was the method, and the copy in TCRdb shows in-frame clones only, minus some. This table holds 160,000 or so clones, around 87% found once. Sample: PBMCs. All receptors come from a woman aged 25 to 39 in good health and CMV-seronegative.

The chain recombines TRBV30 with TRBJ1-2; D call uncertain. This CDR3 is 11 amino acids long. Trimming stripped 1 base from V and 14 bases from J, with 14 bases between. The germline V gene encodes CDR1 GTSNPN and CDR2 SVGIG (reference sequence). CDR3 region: CAWSAKRAGTF. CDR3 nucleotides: TGTGCCTGGAGTGCAAAGAGGGCCGGGACCTTC.

In DNA form, the CDR3 reads TGTGCCAGCAGCTTCACAGCCAGGGAAGCTTTCTTT. It is translated as CASSFTAREAFF. The rearrangement links TRBV5-6 to TRBJ1-1, with D unresolved. The length of the CDR3 is 12 residues. Germline V CDR1 and CDR2: SGHDT, YYEEEE. V lost 2 bases and J lost 8, with 10 bases in between.

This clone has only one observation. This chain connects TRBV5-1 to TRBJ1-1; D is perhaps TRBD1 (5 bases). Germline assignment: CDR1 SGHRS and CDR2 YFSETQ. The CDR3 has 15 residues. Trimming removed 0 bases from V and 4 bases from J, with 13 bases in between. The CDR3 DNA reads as TGCGCCAGCAGCTTGGTGGTAGGGAGGGGCACTGAAGCTTTCTTT. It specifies CASSLVVGRGTEAFF.

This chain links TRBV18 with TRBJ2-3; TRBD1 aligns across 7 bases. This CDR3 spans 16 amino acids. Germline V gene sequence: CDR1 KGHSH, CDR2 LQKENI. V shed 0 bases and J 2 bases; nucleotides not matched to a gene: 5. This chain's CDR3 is CASSPPTGVVTDTQYF. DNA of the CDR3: TGTGCCAGCTCACCACCCACAGGGGTCGTCACAGATACGCAGTATTTT.

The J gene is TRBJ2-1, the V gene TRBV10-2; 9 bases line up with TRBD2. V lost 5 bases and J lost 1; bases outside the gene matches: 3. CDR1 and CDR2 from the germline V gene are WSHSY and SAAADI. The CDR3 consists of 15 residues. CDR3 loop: CASSIAGDSYNEQFF. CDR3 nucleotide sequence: TGCGCCAGCAGTATAGCGGGGGATTCCTACAATGAGCAGTTCTTC.

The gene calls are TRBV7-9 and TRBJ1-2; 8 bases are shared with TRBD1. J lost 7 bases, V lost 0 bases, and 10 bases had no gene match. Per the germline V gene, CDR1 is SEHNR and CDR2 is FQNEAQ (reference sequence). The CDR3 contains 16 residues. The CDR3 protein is CASSLAGEGTGRGYTF. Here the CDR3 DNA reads TGTGCCAGCAGCTTAGCGGGGGAGGGGACAGGTCGTGGCTACACCTTC. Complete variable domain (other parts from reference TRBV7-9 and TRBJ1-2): DTGVSQNPRHKITKRGQNVTFRCDPISEHNRLYWYRQTLGQGPEFLTYFQNEAQLEKSRLLSDRFSAERPKGSFSTLEIQRTEQGDSAMYLCASSLAGEGTGRGYTFGSGTRLTVV.

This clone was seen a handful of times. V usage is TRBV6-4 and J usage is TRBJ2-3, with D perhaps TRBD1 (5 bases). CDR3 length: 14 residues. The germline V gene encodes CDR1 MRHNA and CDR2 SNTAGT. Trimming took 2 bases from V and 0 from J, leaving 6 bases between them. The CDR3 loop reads CASSDRGSTDTQYF. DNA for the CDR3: TGTGCCAGCAGTGACAGGGGTAGCACAGATACGCAGTATTTT.

The CDR3: CASSFGDRANNEQFF. Written as DNA, the CDR3 is TGCGCCAGCAGCTTCGGAGACAGGGCCAACAATGAGCAGTTCTTC. This chain links TRBV5-1 with TRBJ2-1; 7 bases map to TRBD1. Germline V gene lookup returns CDR1 SGHRS and CDR2 YFSETQ. The V gene end was trimmed by 2 bases and the J gene end by 5 bases; junction bases not matched to a gene: 7. The CDR3 runs 15 residues.

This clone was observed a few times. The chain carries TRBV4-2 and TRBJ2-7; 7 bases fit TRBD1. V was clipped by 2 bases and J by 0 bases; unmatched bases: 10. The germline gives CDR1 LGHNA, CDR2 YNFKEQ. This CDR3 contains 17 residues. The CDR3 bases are TGTGCCAGCAGCCAACGGACAGGTCCAACAAGCTCCTACGAGCAGTACTTC. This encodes CASSQRTGPTSSYEQYF.

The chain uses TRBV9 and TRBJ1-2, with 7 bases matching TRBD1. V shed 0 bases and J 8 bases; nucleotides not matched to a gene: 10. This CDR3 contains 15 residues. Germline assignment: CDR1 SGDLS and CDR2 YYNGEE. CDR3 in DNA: TGTGCCAGCAGCGTAGCGACAGGGCGGAGTACCGGCTACACCTTC. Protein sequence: CASSVATGRSTGYTF. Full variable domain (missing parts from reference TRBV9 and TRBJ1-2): DSGVTQTPKHLITATGQRVTLRCSPRSGDLSVYWYQQSLDQGLQFLIQYYNGEERAKGNILERFSAQQFPDLHSELNLSSLELGDSALYFCASSVATGRSTGYTFGSGTRLTVV.

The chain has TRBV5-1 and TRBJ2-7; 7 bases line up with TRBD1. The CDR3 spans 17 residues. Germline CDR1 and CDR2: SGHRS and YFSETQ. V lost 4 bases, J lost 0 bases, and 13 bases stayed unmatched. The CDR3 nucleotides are TGCGCCAGCAGCGACAACCTGCCGGGACAGAGCTCCTACGAGCAGTACTTC. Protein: CASSDNLPGQSSYEQYF. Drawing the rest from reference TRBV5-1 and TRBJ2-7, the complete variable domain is KAGVTQTPRYLIKTRGQQVTLSCSPISGHRSVSWYQQTPGQGLQFLFEYFSETQRNKGNFPGRFSGRQFSNSRSEMNVSTLELGDSALYLCASSDNLPGQSSYEQYFGPGTRLTVT.

CDR3 sequence reads: CASSIGTLDLYEQYF. In DNA, the CDR3 is TGTGCCAGCAGCATCGGGACTCTAGACCTATACGAGCAGTACTTC. The chain employs TRBV11-2 and TRBJ2-7; the D gene is possibly TRBD2 (6 bases). V shed 5 bases and J shed 4 bases, with 18 bases lying between them. The length of the CDR3 is 15 residues. CDR1 and CDR2 (germline): SGHAT, FQNNGV.

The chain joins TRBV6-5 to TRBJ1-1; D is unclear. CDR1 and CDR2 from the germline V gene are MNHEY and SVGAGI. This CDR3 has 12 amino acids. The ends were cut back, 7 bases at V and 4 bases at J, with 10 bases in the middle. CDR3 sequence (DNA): TGTGCCAGCACCTCGAGATTCACTGAAGCTTTCTTT. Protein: CASTSRFTEAFF.

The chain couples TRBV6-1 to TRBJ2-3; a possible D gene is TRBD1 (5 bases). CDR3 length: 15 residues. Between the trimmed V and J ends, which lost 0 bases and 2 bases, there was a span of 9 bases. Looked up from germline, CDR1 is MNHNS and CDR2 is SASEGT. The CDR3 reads CASSEASGPTDTQYF. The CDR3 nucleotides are TGTGCCAGCAGTGAAGCATCAGGGCCCACAGATACGCAGTATTTT.

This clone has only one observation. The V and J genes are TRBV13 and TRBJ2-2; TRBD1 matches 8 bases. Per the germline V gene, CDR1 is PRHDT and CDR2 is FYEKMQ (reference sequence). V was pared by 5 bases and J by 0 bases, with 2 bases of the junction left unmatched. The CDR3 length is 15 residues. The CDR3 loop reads CASSLQGANTGELFF. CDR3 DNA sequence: TGTGCCAGCAGCCTACAGGGGGCGAACACCGGGGAGCTGTTTTTT. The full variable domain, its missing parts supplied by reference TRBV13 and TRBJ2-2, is AAGVIQSPRHLIKEKRETATLKCYPIPRHDTVYWYQQGPGQDPQFLISFYEKMQSDKGSIPDRFSAQQFSDYHSELNMSSLELGDSALYFCASSLQGANTGELFFGEGSRLTVL.

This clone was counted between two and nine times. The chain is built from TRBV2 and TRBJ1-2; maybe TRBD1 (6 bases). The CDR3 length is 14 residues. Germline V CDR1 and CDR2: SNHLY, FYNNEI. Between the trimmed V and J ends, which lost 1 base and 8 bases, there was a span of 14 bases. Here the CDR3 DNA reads TGTGCCAGCAGTGAAGACAGGGTCGTGGGCGGCTACACCTTC. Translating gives CASSEDRVVGGYTF. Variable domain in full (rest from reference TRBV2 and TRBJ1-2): EPEVTQTPSHQVTQMGQEVILRCVPISNHLYFYWYRQILGQKVEFLVSFYNNEISEKSEIFDDQFSVERPDGSNFTLKIRSTKLEDSAMYFCASSEDRVVGGYTFGSGTRLTVV.